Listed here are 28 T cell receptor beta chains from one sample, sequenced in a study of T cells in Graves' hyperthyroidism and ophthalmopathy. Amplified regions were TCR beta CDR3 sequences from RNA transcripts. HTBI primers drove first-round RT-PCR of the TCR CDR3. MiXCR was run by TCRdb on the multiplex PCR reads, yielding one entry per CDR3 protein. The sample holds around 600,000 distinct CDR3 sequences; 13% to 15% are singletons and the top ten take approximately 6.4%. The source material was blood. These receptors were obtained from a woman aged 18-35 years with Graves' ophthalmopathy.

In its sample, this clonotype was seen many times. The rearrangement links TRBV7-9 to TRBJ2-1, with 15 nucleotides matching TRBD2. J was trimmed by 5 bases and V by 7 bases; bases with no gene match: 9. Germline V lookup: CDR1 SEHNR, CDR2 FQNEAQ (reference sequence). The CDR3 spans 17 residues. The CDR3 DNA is TGTGCCAGCATACCGCCGGGACTAGCGGGAGGACACAATGAGCAGTTCTTC. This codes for CASIPPGLAGGHNEQFF.

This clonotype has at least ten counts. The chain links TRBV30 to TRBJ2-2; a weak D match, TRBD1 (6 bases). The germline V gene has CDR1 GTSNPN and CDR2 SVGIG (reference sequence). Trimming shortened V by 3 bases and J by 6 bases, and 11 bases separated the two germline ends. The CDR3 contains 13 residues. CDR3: CAWSPGTPGELFF. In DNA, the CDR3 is TGTGCCTGGAGCCCCGGGACACCCGGGGAGCTGTTTTTT.

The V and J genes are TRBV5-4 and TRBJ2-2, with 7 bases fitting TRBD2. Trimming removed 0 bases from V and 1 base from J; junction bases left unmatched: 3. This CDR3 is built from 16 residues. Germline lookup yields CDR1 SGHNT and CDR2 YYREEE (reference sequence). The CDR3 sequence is CASSLDAGVNTGELFF. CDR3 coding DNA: TGTGCCAGCAGCTTGGACGCGGGAGTGAACACCGGGGAGCTGTTTTTT.

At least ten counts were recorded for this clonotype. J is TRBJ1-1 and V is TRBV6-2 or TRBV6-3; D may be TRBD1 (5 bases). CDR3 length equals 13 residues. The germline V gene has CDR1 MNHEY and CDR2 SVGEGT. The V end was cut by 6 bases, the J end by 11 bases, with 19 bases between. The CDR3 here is CASSWAGTFMAFF. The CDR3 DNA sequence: TGTGCCAGCAGCTGGGCGGGGACTTTTATGGCTTTCTTT.

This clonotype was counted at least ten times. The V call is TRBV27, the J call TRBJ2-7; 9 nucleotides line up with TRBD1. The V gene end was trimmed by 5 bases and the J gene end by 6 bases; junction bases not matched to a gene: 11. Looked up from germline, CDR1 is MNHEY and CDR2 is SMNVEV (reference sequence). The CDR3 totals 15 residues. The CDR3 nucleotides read TGTGCCAGCAGTGCACTCCGGGACAGGGTTTTCGAGCAGTACTTC. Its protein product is CASSALRDRVFEQYF.

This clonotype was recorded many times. The CDR3 region has the DNA TGTGCCAGCAAGGGGGTGAGGGGACACTCCTACGAGCAGTACTTC. Amino acid sequence: CASKGVRGHSYEQYF. J is TRBJ2-7 and V is TRBV28; D is perhaps TRBD1 (6 bases). Germline V gives CDR1 MDHEN, CDR2 SYDVKM. This CDR3 is 15 amino acids long. The V end was cut by 7 bases, the J end by 0 bases, with 16 bases between.

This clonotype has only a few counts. The CDR3 reads CASSQDPSGRSGDNEQFF. Here the CDR3 DNA reads TGCGCCAGCAGCCAAGATCCTAGCGGGAGAAGCGGAGACAATGAGCAGTTCTTC. This sequence joins TRBV4-1 and TRBJ2-1, with TRBD2 matching over 10 bases. CDR3 length: 18 amino acids. Germline CDR1 reads MGHRA; CDR2 reads YSYEKL. With V trimmed by 0 bases and J by 5 bases, 10 bases remained unmatched.

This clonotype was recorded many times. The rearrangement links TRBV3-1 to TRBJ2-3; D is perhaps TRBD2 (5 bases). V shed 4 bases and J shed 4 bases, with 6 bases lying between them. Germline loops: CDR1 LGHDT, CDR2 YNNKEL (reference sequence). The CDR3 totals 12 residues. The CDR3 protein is CASSRGPDTQYF. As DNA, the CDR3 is TGTGCCAGCAGCCGAGGGCCAGATACGCAGTATTTT.

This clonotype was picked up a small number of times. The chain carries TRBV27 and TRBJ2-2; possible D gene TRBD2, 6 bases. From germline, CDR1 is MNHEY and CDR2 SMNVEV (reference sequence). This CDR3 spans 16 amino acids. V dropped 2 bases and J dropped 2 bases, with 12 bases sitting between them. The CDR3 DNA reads TGTGCCAGCAGTTTAGTGGGGGGATTTAACACCGGGGAGCTGTTTTTT. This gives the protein CASSLVGGFNTGELFF.

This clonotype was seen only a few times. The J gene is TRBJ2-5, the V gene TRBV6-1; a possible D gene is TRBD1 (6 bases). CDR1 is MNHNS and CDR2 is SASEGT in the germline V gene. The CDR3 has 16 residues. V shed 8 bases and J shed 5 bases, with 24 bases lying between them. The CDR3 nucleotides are TGTGCCAGCCTCCCTGACCAGCGCCTTAGGGGGGAGACCCAGTACTTC. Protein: CASLPDQRLRGETQYF.

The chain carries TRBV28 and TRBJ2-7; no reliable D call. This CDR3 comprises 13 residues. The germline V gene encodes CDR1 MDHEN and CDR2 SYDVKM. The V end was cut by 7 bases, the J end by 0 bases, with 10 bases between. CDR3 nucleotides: TGTGCCAGCACCCCCCTGAGCTCCTACGAGCAGTACTTC. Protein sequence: CASTPLSSYEQYF.

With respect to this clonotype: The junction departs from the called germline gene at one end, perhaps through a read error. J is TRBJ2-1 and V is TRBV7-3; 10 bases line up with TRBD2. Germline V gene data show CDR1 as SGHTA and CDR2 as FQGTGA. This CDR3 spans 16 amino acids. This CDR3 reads CASSLRAGGPSNEQSF. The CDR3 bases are TGTGCCAGCAGCTTACGAGCGGGAGGGCCAAGTAATGAGCAGTCCTTC.

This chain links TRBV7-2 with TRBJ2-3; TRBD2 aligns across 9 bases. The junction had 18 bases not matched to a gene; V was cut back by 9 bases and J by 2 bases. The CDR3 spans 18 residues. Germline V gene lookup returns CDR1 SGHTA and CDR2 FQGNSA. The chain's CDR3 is CASSAAGGGKPFTDTQYF. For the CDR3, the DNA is TGTGCCAGTAGTGCCGCGGGAGGGGGCAAACCCTTCACAGATACGCAGTATTTT.

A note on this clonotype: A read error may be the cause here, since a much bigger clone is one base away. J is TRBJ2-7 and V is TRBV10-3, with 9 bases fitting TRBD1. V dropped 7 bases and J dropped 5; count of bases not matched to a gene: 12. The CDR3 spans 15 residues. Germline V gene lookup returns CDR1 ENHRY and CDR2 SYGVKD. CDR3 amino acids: CAINSADRGQDEQYF. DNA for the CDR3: TGTGCCATCAATTCAGCGGACAGGGGTCAGGACGAGCAGTACTTC.

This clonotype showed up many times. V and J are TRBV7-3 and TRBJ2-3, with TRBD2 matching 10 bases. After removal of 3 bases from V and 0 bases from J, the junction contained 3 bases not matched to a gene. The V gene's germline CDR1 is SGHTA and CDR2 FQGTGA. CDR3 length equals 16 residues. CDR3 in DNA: TGTGCCAGCAGCTTTGGGACTAGCGTTAGCACAGATACGCAGTATTTT. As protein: CASSFGTSVSTDTQYF.

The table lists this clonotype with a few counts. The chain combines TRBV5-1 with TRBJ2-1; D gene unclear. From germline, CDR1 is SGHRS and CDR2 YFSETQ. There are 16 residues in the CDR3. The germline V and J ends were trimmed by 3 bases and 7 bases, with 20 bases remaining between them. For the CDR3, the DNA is TGCGCCAGCAGCTCCTCCACTACCCAGAACGGGAATGAGCAGTTCTTC. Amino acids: CASSSSTTQNGNEQFF.

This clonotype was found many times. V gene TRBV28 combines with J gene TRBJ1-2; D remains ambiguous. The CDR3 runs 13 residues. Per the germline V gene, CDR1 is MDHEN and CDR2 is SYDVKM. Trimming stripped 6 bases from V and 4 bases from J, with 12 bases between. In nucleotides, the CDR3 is TGTGCCAGCAGGGCCGCCTCGGCCTATGGCTACACCTTC. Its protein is CASRAASAYGYTF.

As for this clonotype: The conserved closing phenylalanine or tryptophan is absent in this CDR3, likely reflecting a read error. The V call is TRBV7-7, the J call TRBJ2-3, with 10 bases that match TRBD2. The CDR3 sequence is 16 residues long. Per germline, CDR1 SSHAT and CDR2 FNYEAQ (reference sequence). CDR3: CASSPGTSELTDTQYL. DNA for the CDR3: TGTGCTAGCAGCCCTGGGACTAGCGAATTAACAGATACGCAGTATTTG.

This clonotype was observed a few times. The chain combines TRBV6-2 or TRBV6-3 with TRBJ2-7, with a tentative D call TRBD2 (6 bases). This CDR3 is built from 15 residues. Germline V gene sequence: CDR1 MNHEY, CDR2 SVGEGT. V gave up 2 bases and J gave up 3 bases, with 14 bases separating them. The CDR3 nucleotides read TGTGCCAGCAGTTACCGGAGGGGCTATGGCTACGAGCAGTACTTC. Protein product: CASSYRRGYGYEQYF.

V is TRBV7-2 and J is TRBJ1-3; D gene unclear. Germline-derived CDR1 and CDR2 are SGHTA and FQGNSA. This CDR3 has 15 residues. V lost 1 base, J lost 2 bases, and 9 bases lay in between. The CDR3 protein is CASSLDGVPGNTIYF. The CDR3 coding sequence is TGTGCCAGCAGCTTAGACGGCGTTCCTGGAAACACCATATATTTT.

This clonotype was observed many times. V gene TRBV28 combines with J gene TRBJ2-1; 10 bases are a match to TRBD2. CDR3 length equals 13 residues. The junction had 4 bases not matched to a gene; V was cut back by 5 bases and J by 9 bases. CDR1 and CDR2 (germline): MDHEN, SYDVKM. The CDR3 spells CASSRRLAGEQFF. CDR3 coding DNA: TGTGCCAGCAGTCGCCGACTAGCGGGTGAGCAGTTCTTC.

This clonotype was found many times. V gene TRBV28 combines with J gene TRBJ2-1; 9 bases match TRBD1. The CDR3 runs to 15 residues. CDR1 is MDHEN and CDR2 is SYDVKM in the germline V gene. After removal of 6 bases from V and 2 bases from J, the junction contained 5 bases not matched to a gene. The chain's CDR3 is CASSRDRVTYNEQFF. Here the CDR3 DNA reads TGTGCCAGCAGCCGGGACAGGGTCACCTACAATGAGCAGTTCTTC.

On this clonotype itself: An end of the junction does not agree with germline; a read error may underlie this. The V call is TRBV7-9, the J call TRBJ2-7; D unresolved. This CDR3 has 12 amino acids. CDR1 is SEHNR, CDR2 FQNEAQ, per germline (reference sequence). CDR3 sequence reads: CASSLLSYAQYF. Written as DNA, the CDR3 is TGTGCCAGCAGCTTACTATCCTACGCGCAGTACTTC.

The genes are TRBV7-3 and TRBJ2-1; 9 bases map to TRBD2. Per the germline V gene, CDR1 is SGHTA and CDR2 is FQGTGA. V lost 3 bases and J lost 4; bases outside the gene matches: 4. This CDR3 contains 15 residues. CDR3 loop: CASSFPLAGYNEQFF. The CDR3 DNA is TGTGCCAGCAGCTTTCCTCTAGCGGGATACAATGAGCAGTTCTTC.

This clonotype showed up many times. The CDR3: CASSFPVPTEAFF. The CDR3 DNA is TGTGCCAGCAGTTTTCCGGTTCCCACTGAAGCTTTCTTT. The chain recombines TRBV28 with TRBJ1-1; D is uncertain. The CDR3 is 13 amino acids. V was clipped by 3 bases and J by 4 bases, with 9 bases between them. CDR1 is MDHEN and CDR2 is SYDVKM in the germline V gene.

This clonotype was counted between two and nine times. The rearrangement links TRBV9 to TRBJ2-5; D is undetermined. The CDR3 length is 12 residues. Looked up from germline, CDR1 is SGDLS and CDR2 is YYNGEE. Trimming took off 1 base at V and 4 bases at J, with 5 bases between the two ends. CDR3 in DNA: TGTGCCAGCAGCGTAAACGGAGAGACCCAGTACTTC. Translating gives CASSVNGETQYF.

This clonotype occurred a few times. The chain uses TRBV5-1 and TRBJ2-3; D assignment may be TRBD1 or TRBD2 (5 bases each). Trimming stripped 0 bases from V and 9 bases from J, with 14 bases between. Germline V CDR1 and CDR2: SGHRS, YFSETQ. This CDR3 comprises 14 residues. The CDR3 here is CASSLESSWGTQYF. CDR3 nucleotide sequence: TGCGCCAGCAGCTTGGAAAGCTCGTGGGGGACGCAGTATTTT. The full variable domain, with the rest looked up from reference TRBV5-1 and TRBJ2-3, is KAGVTQTPRYLIKTRGQQVTLSCSPISGHRSVSWYQQTPGQGLQFLFEYFSETQRNKGNFPGRFSGRQFSNSRSEMNVSTLELGDSALYLCASSLESSWGTQYFGPGTRLTVL.

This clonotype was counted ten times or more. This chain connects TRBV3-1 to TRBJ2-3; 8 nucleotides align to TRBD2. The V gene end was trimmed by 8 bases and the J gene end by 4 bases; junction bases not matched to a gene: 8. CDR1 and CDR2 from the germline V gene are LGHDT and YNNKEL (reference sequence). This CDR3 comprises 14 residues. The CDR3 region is CASGTGGPADTQYF. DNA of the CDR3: TGTGCCAGCGGGACGGGAGGGCCGGCAGATACGCAGTATTTT.